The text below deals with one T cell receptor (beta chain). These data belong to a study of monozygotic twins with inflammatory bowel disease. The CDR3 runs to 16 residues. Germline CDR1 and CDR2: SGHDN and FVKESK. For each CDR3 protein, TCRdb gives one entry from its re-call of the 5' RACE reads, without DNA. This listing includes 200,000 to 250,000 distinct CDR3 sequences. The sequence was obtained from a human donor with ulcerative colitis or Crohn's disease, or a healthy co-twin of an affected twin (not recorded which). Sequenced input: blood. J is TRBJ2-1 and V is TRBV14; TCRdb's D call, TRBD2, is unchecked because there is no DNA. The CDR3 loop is CASSLEGSLSYNEQFF.